A selection of T cell receptor beta chains follows, all from one sample in a study of blood T cell repertoires in COVID-19. Method: immunoSEQ multiplex PCR; TCRdb's copy keeps in-frame clones and lacks some. The sample includes hundreds of thousands of clones, roughly 89% of them seen just once. The sample comprised peripheral blood. These receptors were collected from a man aged 55 to 69 who had recovered from COVID-19. Both conserved end residues are part of each CDR3. The order of the fields is J gene, V gene, clone size, D gene, CDR3 DNA, CDR3 protein. A D gene is named only where the DNA matches it firmly. Not all rows give a size; the values are once, few, many and, for expanded clones, a class.

>TRBJ2-7|TRBV18|NA|TRBD1
TGTGCCAGCTCACGGGACAGGGTAATGACCTCCTACGAGCAGTACTTC
CASSRDRVMTSYEQYF
>TRBJ2-5|TRBV6-5|NA|TRBD2
TGTGCCAGCAGGCGGGGGGCGGGGGAGCAAGAGACCCAGTACTTC
CASRRGAGEQETQYF
>TRBJ2-2|TRBV9|NA|NA
TGTGCCAGCAGCGTAGTCCAGGGTAACACCGGGGAGCTGTTTTTT
CASSVVQGNTGELFF
>TRBJ1-1|TRBV19|NA|TRBD1
TGTGCCAGTAGTAGAACAGGGGGCGGCGGAACTGAAGCTTTCTTT
CASSRTGGGGTEAFF
>TRBJ2-7|TRBV7-2|NA|TRBD2
TGTGCCAGCAGCCCCGCCCGGGGAGCGGGAGGGCGAGAGCAGTACTTC
CASSPARGAGGREQYF
>TRBJ2-6|TRBV7-2|NA|NA
TGTGCCAGCAGCTTTGGGGGCCTAAGCTCTGGGGCCAACGTCCTGACTTTC
CASSFGGLSSGANVLTF
>TRBJ1-6|TRBV2|once|NA
TGTGTCACTAGCAGGCTAGGACATAGCAATTCACCCCTCCACTTT
CVTSRLGHSNSPLHF
>TRBJ2-1|TRBV7-8|NA|NA
TGTGCCAGCAGCTTGGAACAGGATTCTAGATACTCCTACAATGAGCAGTTCTTC
CASSLEQDSRYSYNEQFF
>TRBJ1-5|TRBV6-5|once|NA
TGTGCCAGCAACTCCGGTGGTCAGCCCCAGCATTTT
CASNSGGQPQHF
>TRBJ1-6|TRBV19|NA|TRBD1
TGTGCCAGTAGTCCTCGACAGGGTCCGAATATTTCACCCCTCCACTTT
CASSPRQGPNISPLHF
>TRBJ2-1|TRBV9|NA|TRBD1
TGTGCCAGCAGCCCGGGACAGGGGCTGGCCAATGAGCAGTTCTTC
CASSPGQGLANEQFF
>TRBJ2-5|TRBV10-3|NA|NA
TGTGCCATCAGTGAGTCGGGCGGGGGCAACCTGGGGACCCAGTACTTC
CAISESGGGNLGTQYF
>TRBJ1-1|TRBV10-2|NA|NA
TGCGCCAGCACCTCAACGGGAAGGACTGAAGCTTTCTTT
CASTSTGRTEAFF
>TRBJ2-3|TRBV7-3|NA|NA
TGTGCCAGCGGAAGGGGCTTAGATACGCAGTATTTT
CASGRGLDTQYF
>TRBJ2-3|TRBV5-6|NA|TRBD2
TGTGCCAGCAGCCCGGTGGCGGGAGGGCCCGATACGCAGTATTTT
CASSPVAGGPDTQYF
>TRBJ2-7|TRBV6-6|NA|NA
TGTGCCAGCAGTCTCGGGGGTGTCTACGAGCAGTACTTC
CASSLGGVYEQYF
>TRBJ1-6|TRBV9|NA|NA
TGTGCCAGCAGCGTAGCACCACAGGCCAATTCACCCCTCCACTTT
CASSVAPQANSPLHF
>TRBJ1-1|TRBV7-9|few|NA
TGTGCCAGCAGCTCCCACCAGGTTAGGTGGGTTGGCACTGAAGCTTTCTTT
CASSSHQVRWVGTEAFF
>TRBJ1-3|TRBV3-1/TRBV3-2|NA|NA
TGTGCCAGCAGCCAACCCGGAGGGGACACCATATATTTT
CASSQPGGDTIYF
>TRBJ1-1|TRBV19|many|TRBD1
TGTGCCAGTAGTGGACGCCGGGACAGGAACACTGAAGCTTTCTTT
CASSGRRDRNTEAFF
>TRBJ1-2|TRBV29-1|NA|NA
TGCAGCGTTGAAGGATGGACAGTCGGTCGCTACACCTTC
CSVEGWTVGRYTF
>TRBJ2-3|TRBV7-3|NA|NA
TGTGCCAGCAGCTTAAGTTTGGACTCTTCTCGGGCGCAGTATTTT
CASSLSLDSSRAQYF
>TRBJ1-5|TRBV5-6|NA|NA
TGTGCCAGCAGCTTACTCGCGGGGAAAATCGATCAGCCCCAGCATTTT
CASSLLAGKIDQPQHF
>TRBJ2-3|TRBV11-1|NA|TRBD1
TGTGCCAGCAGCTCCCCGGGACAGGGGGCAGATACGCAGTATTTT
CASSSPGQGADTQYF
>TRBJ1-5|TRBV6-5|NA|TRBD1
TGTGCCAGCAGGTTGGACAGGGGAGCCCATCAGCCCCAGCATTTT
CASRLDRGAHQPQHF
>TRBJ2-1|TRBV5-1|once|TRBD2
TGCGCCAGCAGCAACGGGACTAAACACAATGAGCAGTTCTTC
CASSNGTKHNEQFF
>TRBJ1-3|TRBV6-4|once|TRBD1
TGTGCCAGCAGTTTCGGACAGGTACTATCTGGAAACACCATATATTTT
CASSFGQVLSGNTIYF